This TCR beta chain originates from a study of blood T cell repertoires in COVID-19 (dated by TCRdb to 2019 to 2021). Concerning the study at large: Collaborator samples came from the United States, Italy and Spain and covered acute and convalescent phases of COVID-19. The material from the prospective study consisted of cDNA or gDNA derived from T cells, B-cell-depleted T cells, or PBMCs. Deeply sampled blood TCRbeta repertoires from subjects exposed to, actively infected with, or recovered from COVID-19 were included in the dataset. The repertoires were made available in a free public database intended to serve as a resource for research on the immune response to SARS-CoV-2. The samples were drawn from two sources: the first 160 participants of the ongoing ImmuneRACE study, and over 950 subjects contributed by 6 global collaborators. The sample metadata nearly always contained a de-identified subject ID, COVID-19 status, age in years and sex. Where HLA class I and class II types were available, the types were taken from metadata supplied by the sample provider, not from assay-based typing. Study-wide findings and limitations: Clinical and demographic metadata were provided uncurated, with the amount varying by source and participant.

This clone was recorded only once. Its target antigen remains unknown. No clone much larger than this one lies a single base away; base qualities are absent. Participants in the prospective study were aged roughly 18 to 100 years, lived in 20 to 25 United States geographic areas, and enrolled through a virtual design. In the prospective study, cohorts were assigned on the basis of participant-reported clinical history obtained from a screening survey and a study questionnaire. For ImmuneRACE Cohort 3, a participant was defined as recovered based on two consecutive negative NP/OP PCR tests, clearance by a healthcare professional, or resolution of symptoms. Each participant in the prospective study had whole blood, serum and a nasopharyngeal or oropharyngeal swab collected by mobile phlebotomists. Prospective study participants could optionally give additional blood draws and questionnaires over an approximately two-month period. Blood samples from the prospective study were shipped frozen or at room temperature prior to DNA extraction.

The germline V gene sets CDR1 to SGHRS and CDR2 to YFSETQ. The CDR3, from cysteine to phenylalanine, totals 14 residues. Solely the CDR3 DNA is kept, with 42 bases framed from the first base. At the junction V is shortened by 4 bases and J by 5 bases; bases outside the gene matches: 7. TCRbeta CDR3 regions were amplified from genomic DNA using the immunoSEQ Assay, a bias-controlled multiplex PCR. In the authors' own workflow: The number of nucleated cells in each sample was estimated from the amplification of reference gene primers within the assay. Sequence reads were collapsed and filtered to measure the absolute abundance of every unique TCRbeta CDR3 rearrangement. For each sample, productive Simpson clonality was calculated by taking the square root of Simpson's diversity index across productive rearrangements. TCRdb took over this immuneACCESS table, retaining in-frame rearrangements with V and J assigned. Such tables are incomplete; in checked studies, under half of the missing clones stem from an unresolved V gene, and the remainder is unexplained. That table gives V, J and clone size, and the DNA gave D and trimming. This sample gives fewer than 400,000 clones in total; roughly 88% of them show up just once. The top ten constitute 5% of the sample.

In this chain, TRBV5-1 is recombined with TRBJ1-1; 8 central nucleotides agree with TRBD1. The clonotype originates from a young man who had recovered from COVID-19. Sequenced sample: PBMCs or T cells enriched from blood (not recorded which). For the CDR3, the sequence is CASSIQGVETEAFF. In nucleotides, the sequence is TGCGCCAGCAGCATACAGGGGGTGGAAACTGAAGCTTTCTTT.